A single sample gave rise to the 24 T cell receptor beta chains below, sequenced in a study of human thymus T cells. Resections that were taken during corrective heart surgery supplied the thymus tissue. Assay used: immunoSEQ multiplex PCR; TCRdb lists only in-frame clones, some missing. The sample has more than 70,000 clones, just over 95% seen once. Sequencing used thymus tissue. These receptors came from a boy under three years old with a congenital heart defect but otherwise immunologically healthy.

V is TRBV9 and J is TRBJ2-1; D gene ambiguous. Trimming took off 0 bases at V and 1 base at J, with 8 bases between the two ends. CDR3 length: 15 residues. Germline CDR1 is SGDLS and CDR2 is YYNGEE. The CDR3 coding sequence is TGTGCCAGCAGCGTAGACGGGCCATCCTACAATGAGCAGTTCTTC. Translated, it gives CASSVDGPSYNEQFF.

The chain is built from TRBV7-2 and TRBJ1-4; D is undetermined. There are 17 residues in the CDR3. Germline V gives CDR1 SGHTA, CDR2 FQGNSA. Trimming removed 0 bases from V and 4 bases from J, with 15 bases in between. The CDR3 DNA sequence: TGTGCCAGCAGCTTAGCTGGGCAACGAACCATTAATGAAAAACTGTTTTTT. Protein product: CASSLAGQRTINEKLFF.

The chain has TRBV11-2 and TRBJ1-4; D might be TRBD1 (6 bases). Per germline, CDR1 SGHAT and CDR2 FQNNGV. CDR3 size: 18 residues. Trimming cost V 1 base and J 6 bases, with 21 bases left between them. Here the CDR3 DNA reads TGTGCCAGCAGCTTAGCGCTTAGAGCATACAGGGTCGATGAAAAACTGTTTTTT. Translation: CASSLALRAYRVDEKLFF.

The CDR3 DNA follows: TGTGCCAGCAGTTACTCGGGAGGGCAGGATAATGAAAAACTGTTTTTT. It yields the protein CASSYSGGQDNEKLFF. The rearrangement uses TRBV6-6 and TRBJ1-4; D not resolved. V gave up 0 bases and J gave up 4 bases, with 12 bases separating them. The CDR3 extends over 16 amino acids. Germline V gene sequence: CDR1 MNHNY, CDR2 SVGAGI (reference sequence).

The rearrangement joins TRBV28 to TRBJ2-1; D remains unclear. The CDR3 has 17 residues. The V gene lost 2 bases and the J gene lost 4 bases, with 18 bases spanning the gap. Germline assignment: CDR1 MDHEN and CDR2 SYDVKM. In DNA form, the CDR3 reads TGTGCCAGCAGTTTAAGGGCTTCCCCCTTATGTTACAATGAGCAGTTCTTC. This sequence encodes CASSLRASPLCYNEQFF. The full variable domain, rest sourced from reference TRBV28 and TRBJ2-1, is DVKVTQSSRYLVKRTGEKVFLECVQDMDHENMFWYRQDPGLGLRLIYFSYDVKMKEKGDIPEGYSVSREKKERFSLILESASTNQTSMYLCASSLRASPLCYNEQFFGPGTRLTVL.

This chain connects TRBV6-5 to TRBJ2-7, with unresolved D. The germline V and J ends were trimmed by 0 bases and 4 bases, with 4 bases remaining between them. CDR3 size: 12 residues. Germline V gene data show CDR1 as MNHEY and CDR2 as SVGAGI. CDR3 region: CASSYSDYEQYF. The CDR3 DNA follows: TGTGCCAGCAGTTACTCAGATTACGAGCAGTACTTC.

V gene TRBV20-1 combines with J gene TRBJ1-2, with D hard to call. CDR1 is DFQATT and CDR2 is SNEGSKA in the germline V gene (reference sequence). The CDR3 runs 8 residues. Trimming stripped 7 bases from V and 6 bases from J, with 3 bases between. The CDR3 DNA reads as TGCAGTGAAGATGGCTACACCTTC. Translated, it gives CSEDGYTF.

This clone occurred once. V usage is TRBV6-5 and J usage is TRBJ2-1, with TRBD1 matching 8 bases. Per the germline V gene, CDR1 is MNHEY and CDR2 is SVGAGI. The CDR3 covers 15 residues. Germline trimming cut 4 bases from V and 3 bases from J; bases unmatched to any gene: 5. The CDR3 is CASSSPGTGYNEQFF. Written as DNA, the CDR3 is TGTGCCAGCAGTTCCCCCGGGACAGGCTACAATGAGCAGTTCTTC.

The chain is built from TRBV5-4 and TRBJ2-7; tentatively, D is TRBD2 (5 bases). This CDR3 is built from 15 residues. Trimming stripped 0 bases from V and 0 bases from J, with 10 bases between. CDR1 SGHNT and CDR2 YYREEE come from the germline V gene (reference sequence). The DNA for the CDR3 is TGTGCCAGCAGCTTGGATAGCGTGAGCTCCTACGAGCAGTACTTC. The encoded protein is CASSLDSVSSYEQYF. Variable domain in full (rest from reference TRBV5-4 and TRBJ2-7): ETGVTQSPTHLIKTRGQQVTLRCSSQSGHNTVSWYQQALGQGPQFIFQYYREEENGRGNFPPRFSGLQFPNYSSELNVNALELDDSALYLCASSLDSVSSYEQYFGPGTRLTVT.

The rearrangement uses TRBV23-1 and TRBJ1-1; no firm D call. TRBV23-1 is given ORF status, its function remaining uncertain. The V gene lost 6 bases and the J gene lost 0 bases, with 8 bases spanning the gap. The CDR3 contains 13 residues. CDR3 coding DNA: TGCGCCAGCAGAGGACCGATGAACACTGAAGCTTTCTTT. It codes for CASRGPMNTEAFF.

The CDR3 region has the DNA TGTGCCAGCAATCCGGGACCCCAAGAGACCCAGTACTTC. It yields the protein CASNPGPQETQYF. This rearrangement joins TRBV2 to TRBJ2-5; D is tentatively TRBD1 or TRBD2 (5 bases each). Germline CDR1 reads SNHLY; CDR2 reads FYNNEI. The CDR3 totals 13 residues. V was trimmed by 7 bases and J by 1 base, leaving 10 bases between them.

This clone was counted once. A read error may produce the germline difference seen at one junction end. The gene calls are TRBV6-5 and TRBJ2-7; D is possibly TRBD1 or TRBD2 (5 bases each). The CDR3 loop spans 16 amino acids. The germline V gene encodes CDR1 MNHEY and CDR2 SVGAGI. The CDR3 region is CASSYYPTGPEYEQYF. CDR3 DNA: TGTGCCAGCAGCTACTATCCCACGGGACCGGAATACGAGCAGTACTTC.

CDR3 protein: CASSRLKPGELNEAFF. The CDR3 DNA sequence: TGTGCCAGCTCACGCCTAAAGCCGGGGGAACTTAATGAAGCTTTCTTT. The chain is built from TRBV18 and TRBJ1-1; D is possibly TRBD1 (5 bases). Germline CDR1 is KGHSH and CDR2 is LQKENI. The CDR3 is 16 amino acids. Trimming cost V 4 bases and J 7 bases, with 22 bases left between them.

The CDR3 bases are TGCGCCAGCAGCCAAGACGGGTACTTTGCGGGTTACAATGAGCAGTTCTTC. Protein: CASSQDGYFAGYNEQFF. This chain joins TRBV4-1 and TRBJ2-1; TRBD2 is a possible D gene (5 bases). CDR1 is MGHRA, CDR2 YSYEKL, per germline. CDR3 length: 17 amino acids. Trimming took 0 bases from V and 4 from J, leaving 16 bases between them.

J is TRBJ2-1 and V is TRBV5-1, with 9 bases identical to TRBD1. This CDR3 is 17 amino acids long. Germline lookup yields CDR1 SGHRS and CDR2 YFSETQ. V trimming: 0 bases; J trimming: 4 bases; junction bases outside the gene matches: 8. DNA of the CDR3: TGCGCCAGCAGCTTGGTTTCATCCGGGACAGGGTACAATGAGCAGTTCTTC. Translating gives CASSLVSSGTGYNEQFF.

The chain uses TRBV27 and TRBJ2-1; TRBD2 might be the D (7 bases). The CDR3 length is 18 residues. V shed 6 bases and J shed 9 bases, with 30 bases lying between them. Germline values: CDR1 MNHEY, CDR2 SMNVEV (reference sequence). This chain's CDR3 is CASSPTVVSGGRVAEQFF. In DNA form, the CDR3 reads TGTGCCAGCAGCCCCACAGTCGTGTCGGGGGGCCGCGTGGCTGAGCAGTTCTTC.

The gene calls are TRBV5-1 and TRBJ1-2; no clear D gene. The V gene's germline CDR1 is SGHRS and CDR2 YFSETQ. The CDR3 sequence is 14 residues long. V lost 0 bases, J lost 1 base, and 7 bases lay in between. Written as DNA, the CDR3 is TGCGCCAGCAGCTTGGATCCACATAACTATGGCTACACCTTC. This gives the protein CASSLDPHNYGYTF. Drawing the rest from reference TRBV5-1 and TRBJ1-2, the complete variable domain is KAGVTQTPRYLIKTRGQQVTLSCSPISGHRSVSWYQQTPGQGLQFLFEYFSETQRNKGNFPGRFSGRQFSNSRSEMNVSTLELGDSALYLCASSLDPHNYGYTFGSGTRLTVV.

The rearrangement uses TRBV7-8 and TRBJ1-6; the match to TRBD1 covers 7 bases. This CDR3 has 18 amino acids. V trimming: 0 bases; J trimming: 5 bases; junction bases outside the gene matches: 10. Per the germline V gene, CDR1 is SGHVS and CDR2 is FQNEAQ. The CDR3 spells CASSLAFEPGQHNSPLHF. The CDR3 DNA follows: TGTGCCAGCAGCTTAGCATTTGAACCGGGACAGCATAATTCACCCCTCCACTTT.

The V call is TRBV18, the J call TRBJ1-3; TRBD1 agrees at 8 bases. Per the germline V gene, CDR1 is KGHSH and CDR2 is LQKENI. The V segment lost 1 base and the J segment 2 bases; nucleotides outside the gene matches: 7. The length of the CDR3 is 17 residues. The CDR3 DNA is TGTGCCAGCTCACCACGGACAGGGAAAAGGGCTGGAAACACCATATATTTT. This encodes CASSPRTGKRAGNTIYF.

The chain links TRBV21-1 to TRBJ2-7; TRBD1 reflects the table's D call only, with no check against the DNA. TRBV21-1 is labeled a pseudogene. The CDR3 has 15 residues. CDR3 loop: CASRRSGQGLWEQYF. CDR3 nucleotide sequence: TGTGCCAGCAGGAGGTCGGGACAGGGTTTGTGGGAGCAGTACTTC.

The V and J genes are TRBV6-5 and TRBJ2-5; D is unclear. Germline V gene sequence: CDR1 MNHEY, CDR2 SVGAGI. Trimming removed 2 bases at V and 5 bases at J, with 9 bases between. This CDR3 has 13 amino acids. Here the CDR3 reads CASSYGPWETQYF. The DNA of the CDR3 is TGTGCCAGCAGTTACGGCCCTTGGGAGACCCAGTACTTC.

This clone was seen once. J is TRBJ2-7 and V is TRBV6-1; possibly TRBD2 for D (7 bases). The CDR3 runs to 18 residues. The germline V and J ends were trimmed by 0 bases and 5 bases, with 23 bases remaining between them. Per the germline V gene, CDR1 is MNHNS and CDR2 is SASEGT. CDR3: CASSEAAVAGARRNEQYF. The CDR3 nucleotides read TGTGCCAGCAGTGAAGCGGCCGTTGCGGGGGCGCGGAGAAACGAGCAGTACTTC.

This chain connects TRBV11-3 to TRBJ2-7, with a possible D match to TRBD1 (5 bases). Per the germline V gene, CDR1 is SGHNT and CDR2 is YENEEA. Trimming took off 3 bases at V and 4 bases at J, with 16 bases between the two ends. The CDR3 has 15 residues. The CDR3 loop is CASSFATGDHYEQYF. The CDR3 coding sequence is TGTGCCAGCAGCTTTGCCACAGGAGACCATTACGAGCAGTACTTC.

The rearrangement uses TRBV2 and TRBJ2-1; 8 bases are a match to TRBD2. Germline-derived CDR1 and CDR2 are SNHLY and FYNNEI. V shed 3 bases, J shed 5 bases, and the junction held 12 bases outside the gene matches. This CDR3 region has 17 residues. The CDR3 region has the DNA TGTGCCAGCAGTGATCTCCCGGGACTAGGGGTTCACAATGAGCAGTTCTTC. It encodes CASSDLPGLGVHNEQFF.